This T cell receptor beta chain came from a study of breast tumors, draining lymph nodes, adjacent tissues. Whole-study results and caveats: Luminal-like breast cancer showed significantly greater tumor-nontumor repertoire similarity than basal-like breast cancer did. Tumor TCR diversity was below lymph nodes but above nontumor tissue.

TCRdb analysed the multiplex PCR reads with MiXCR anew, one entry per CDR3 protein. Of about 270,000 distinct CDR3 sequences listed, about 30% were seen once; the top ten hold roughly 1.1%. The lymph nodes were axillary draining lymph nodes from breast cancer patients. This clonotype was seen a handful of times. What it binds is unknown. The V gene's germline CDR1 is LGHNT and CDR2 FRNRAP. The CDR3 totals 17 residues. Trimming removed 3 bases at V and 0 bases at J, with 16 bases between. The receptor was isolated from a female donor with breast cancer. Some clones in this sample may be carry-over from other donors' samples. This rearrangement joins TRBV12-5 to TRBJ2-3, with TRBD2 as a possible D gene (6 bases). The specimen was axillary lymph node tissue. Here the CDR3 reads CASGFGERRVSTDTQYF. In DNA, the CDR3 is TGTGCTAGTGGTTTTGGTGAGCGGAGGGTAAGCACAGATACGCAGTATTTT.